Listed below are T cell receptor beta chains from one sample, sequenced in a study of blood T cell repertoires in COVID-19. The method was immunoSEQ multiplex PCR; TCRdb's version includes in-frame clones alone and lacks a portion of them. The sample contains about 250,000 clones, about 80% of which appear only once. Sequenced: peripheral blood. The receptors stem from a man aged 50 to 59 with active or convalescent COVID-19. Both conserved end residues are part of each CDR3.

j_call cdr3_length v_call cdr3_aa
TRBJ1-6 14 TRBV2 CATRPGQGRSPLHF
TRBJ1-4 18 TRBV19 CASSRNGQPESTNEKLFF
TRBJ1-1 13 TRBV6-5 CASSPTQDREAFF
TRBJ1-6 15 TRBV30 CAWSARRGLDSPLHF
TRBJ1-6 18 TRBV18 CASSTGTAEMLLNSPLHF
TRBJ1-1 13 TRBV11-2 CASSLETQIEAFF
TRBJ1-6 16 TRBV19 CASSTRGQNLHSPLHF
TRBJ2-4 16 TRBV7-6 CASSPSGSLAKNIQYF
TRBJ1-4 14 TRBV29-1 CSVAFQGTNEKLFF
TRBJ2-3 12 TRBV28 CATTGGVDTQYF
TRBJ1-3 14 TRBV5-1 CASSLAGREYTIYF
TRBJ1-1 15 TRBV2 CASSVKGATNTEAFF
TRBJ2-2 14 TRBV23-1 CASSRTGFNGELFF
TRBJ2-1 15 TRBV19 CASSLDRGEYNEQFF
TRBJ2-1 17 TRBV19 CASSALTSGGPEGEQFF
TRBJ2-7 16 TRBV3-1/TRBV3-2 CASSQGTSGGISEQYF
TRBJ1-1 14 TRBV7-9 CASTIQGLNTEAFF